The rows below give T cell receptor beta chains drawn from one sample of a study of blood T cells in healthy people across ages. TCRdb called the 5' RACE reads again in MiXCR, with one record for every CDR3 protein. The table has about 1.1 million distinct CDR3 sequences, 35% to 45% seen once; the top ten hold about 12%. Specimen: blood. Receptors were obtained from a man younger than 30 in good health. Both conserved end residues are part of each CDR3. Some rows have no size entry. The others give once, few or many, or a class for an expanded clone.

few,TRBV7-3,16,CASSLPGQGPNYGYTF
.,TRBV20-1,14,CSARAPNRGYGQYF
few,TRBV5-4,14,CASSLETSQETQYF
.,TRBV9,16,CASSVDLRGLTDTQYF
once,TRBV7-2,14,CASGGQGGDTEAFF
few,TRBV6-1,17,CASRKVSASILNSPLHF
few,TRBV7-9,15,CASTENRDRGSPLHF
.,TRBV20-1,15,CSARDTGVSNQPQHF
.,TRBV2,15,CASTPPGLTHNEQYF
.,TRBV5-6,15,CASSLFGGQDNEQYF
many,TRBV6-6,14,CATLRVRGNQPQHF
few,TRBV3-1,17,CASSPDTPGTVNSPLHF
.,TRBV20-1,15,CSATPAGLAADTQYF
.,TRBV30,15,CAWSPSTGLGVEQFF
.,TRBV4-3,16,CASSLKLTRGNTEAFF
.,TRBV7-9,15,CASSQRRAGNTEAFF
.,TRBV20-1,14,CSAATGERYTEAFF
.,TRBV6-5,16,CASIGDTYSSSYGYTF
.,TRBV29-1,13,CSGERSQGTEAFF
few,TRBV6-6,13,CASIKSGANVLTF
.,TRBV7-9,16,CASSLAYRVGNTEAFF
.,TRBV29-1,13,CSVGPRFRDTQYF
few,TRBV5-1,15,CASSLGGTERYEQYF
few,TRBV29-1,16,CSAAWPLGDYTDTQYF
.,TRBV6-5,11,CATSTGHDYTF
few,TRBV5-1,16,CASSLARDRASNEQYF
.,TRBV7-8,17,CASSLEAGPSTYNEQFF
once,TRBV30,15,CAWSAGASRYNEQFF
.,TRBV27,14,CASSLESPYNEQFF
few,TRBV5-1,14,CASSLAPASYEQYF
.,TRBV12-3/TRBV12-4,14,CASSFMGPDTEAFF
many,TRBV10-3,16,CAIRDHAQYNADTQYF
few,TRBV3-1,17,CASSQVGFGGGAETQYF
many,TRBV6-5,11,CAAVRNYGYTF
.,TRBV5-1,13,CARTTGSTGKLFF
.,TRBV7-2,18,CASSLLRGLAGGAGEQFF
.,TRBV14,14,CASSQVFKGTEAFF
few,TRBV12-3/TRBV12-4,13,CASTQDRNYGYTF
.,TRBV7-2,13,CASSLEPNQGYTF
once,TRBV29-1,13,CSVEDRGNEKLFF
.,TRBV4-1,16,CASSQEPGQLNSPLHF
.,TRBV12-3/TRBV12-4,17,CASSLGGTPESTGELFF
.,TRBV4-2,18,CASSQSSQQGGKGNTIYF